This TCR beta chain was recorded in a study of T cell responses to AZD1222 COVID-19 vaccine. Sequencing was performed with immunoSEQ multiplex PCR; in TCRdb, only in-frame clones are kept and a portion is missing. The data contain about 200,000 clones, approximately 91% of them seen just once; the ten biggest clones take up around 3.5%. Deletions cut 2 bases from V and 1 base from J, with 14 bases between. CDR3 length equals 16 residues. Germline V gene lookup returns CDR1 ENHRY and CDR2 SYGVKD. The chain links TRBV10-3 to TRBJ1-2; D is uncertain. This specimen was peripheral blood, taken 28 days after the second AZD1222 dose. This clonotype was sampled from an adult who received the AZD1222 COVID-19 vaccine. The CDR3 nucleotides read TGTGCCATCAGTGAGGCCGGAGTGGGAATTAACTATGGCTACACCTTC. It specifies CAISEAGVGINYGYTF.